This T cell receptor (beta chain) originates from a study of T cell changes during pregnancy in multiple sclerosis. V was pared by 2 bases and J by 6 bases, with 9 bases of the junction left unmatched. The CDR3 length is 16 residues. The germline CDR1 and CDR2 sequences are GTSNPN and SVGIG (reference sequence). Using immunoSEQ multiplex PCR, the repertoire was profiled, and TCRdb retains in-frame clones only, with some absent. The table lists approximately 40,000 clones, roughly 88% of them singletons. The input for sequencing was peripheral blood, taken in the first trimester of pregnancy. This chain connects TRBV30 to TRBJ1-5, with 11 positions matching TRBD1. The sequence derives from a female donor in good health, enrolled as a control in a pregnancy study. As DNA, the CDR3 is TGTGCCTGGAGTTCGACCGGGACAGGGGGGAGTCAGCCCCAGCATTTT. Translating it yields CAWSSTGTGGSQPQHF.